The rows below give T cell receptor beta chains drawn from one sample of a study of Graves' ophthalmopathy and Graves' hyperthyroidism. TCRdb used MiXCR to reprocess the multiplex PCR reads, holding one entry per CDR3 protein. Of under 400,000 distinct CDR3 sequences in the sample, roughly 17% were seen once. Sequencing input: peripheral blood. The receptors here all came from an adult man with Graves' ophthalmopathy. Each CDR3 is given with its conserved first and last residue. The D gene is left open where the match is weak. Some rows mark clone size as missing; the rest say once, few, many or name a class of expanded clone.

>TRBV20-1|-|many|TRBJ1-5
TGCAGTGGACAGAGGGGGGCTGGCCAGCCCCAGCATTTT
CSGQRGAGQPQHF
>TRBV5-6|TRBD1|few|TRBJ1-1
TGTGCCAGCAGGGGACAGGGGGCGATCCCATCCACTGAAGCTTTCTTT
CASRGQGAIPSTEAFF
>TRBV6-2/TRBV6-3|TRBD2|-|TRBJ2-7
TGTGCCAGCAGTTTAAGGGCAGCGGGAGCGTACGAGCAGTACTTC
CASSLRAAGAYEQYF
>TRBV6-5|-|many|TRBJ2-5
TGTGCCAGCAGTTACGCTGGTGGCACAAGCCAAGAGACCCAGTACTTC
CASSYAGGTSQETQYF
>TRBV5-1|-|few|TRBJ1-1
TGCGCCAGTCCCGGCGGGAACACTGAAGCTTTCTTT
CASPGGNTEAFF
>TRBV20-1|-|many|TRBJ2-5
TGCAGTGCTAGAGTCCTCCCCGGCCTTGAAGAGACCCAGTACTTC
CSARVLPGLEETQYF
>TRBV9|-|many|TRBJ1-1
TGTGCCAGCAGCGTAGAATGGGGGGCTGAAGCTTTCTTT
CASSVEWGAEAFF
>TRBV20-1|-|once|TRBJ2-7
TGCAGTGCTATCCCGACAGCCCGGTCCTACGAGCAGTACTTC
CSAIPTARSYEQYF
>TRBV12-3/TRBV12-4|-|many|TRBJ1-1
TGTGCCAGCAGTTTCAGACAGATCACTGAAGCTTTCTTT
CASSFRQITEAFF
>TRBV14|-|many|TRBJ1-2
TGTGCCAGCAGCCAAGGGGTCGCCCAAGTTTATGGCTACACCTTC
CASSQGVAQVYGYTF
>TRBV30|-|many|TRBJ2-2
TGTGCCTGGATAGCCGAGCCTCGTTTTGCCGGGGAGCTGTTTTTT
CAWIAEPRFAGELFF
>TRBV5-1|TRBD1|-|TRBJ2-5
TGCGCCAGCAGCCGGACAGGGGGAAACCAAGAGACCCAGTACTTC
CASSRTGGNQETQYF